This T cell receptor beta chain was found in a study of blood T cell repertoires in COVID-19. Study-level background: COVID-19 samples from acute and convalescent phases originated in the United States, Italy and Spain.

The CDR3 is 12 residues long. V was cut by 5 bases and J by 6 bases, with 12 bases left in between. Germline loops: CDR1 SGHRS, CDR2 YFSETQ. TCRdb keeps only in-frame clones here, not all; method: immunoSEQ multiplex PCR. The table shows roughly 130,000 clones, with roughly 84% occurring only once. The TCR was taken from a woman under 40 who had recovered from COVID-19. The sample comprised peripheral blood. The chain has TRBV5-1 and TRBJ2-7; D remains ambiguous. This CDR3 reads CASSRNAVEQYF. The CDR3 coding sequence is TGCGCCAGCAGTCGAAACGCGGTCGAGCAGTACTTC.